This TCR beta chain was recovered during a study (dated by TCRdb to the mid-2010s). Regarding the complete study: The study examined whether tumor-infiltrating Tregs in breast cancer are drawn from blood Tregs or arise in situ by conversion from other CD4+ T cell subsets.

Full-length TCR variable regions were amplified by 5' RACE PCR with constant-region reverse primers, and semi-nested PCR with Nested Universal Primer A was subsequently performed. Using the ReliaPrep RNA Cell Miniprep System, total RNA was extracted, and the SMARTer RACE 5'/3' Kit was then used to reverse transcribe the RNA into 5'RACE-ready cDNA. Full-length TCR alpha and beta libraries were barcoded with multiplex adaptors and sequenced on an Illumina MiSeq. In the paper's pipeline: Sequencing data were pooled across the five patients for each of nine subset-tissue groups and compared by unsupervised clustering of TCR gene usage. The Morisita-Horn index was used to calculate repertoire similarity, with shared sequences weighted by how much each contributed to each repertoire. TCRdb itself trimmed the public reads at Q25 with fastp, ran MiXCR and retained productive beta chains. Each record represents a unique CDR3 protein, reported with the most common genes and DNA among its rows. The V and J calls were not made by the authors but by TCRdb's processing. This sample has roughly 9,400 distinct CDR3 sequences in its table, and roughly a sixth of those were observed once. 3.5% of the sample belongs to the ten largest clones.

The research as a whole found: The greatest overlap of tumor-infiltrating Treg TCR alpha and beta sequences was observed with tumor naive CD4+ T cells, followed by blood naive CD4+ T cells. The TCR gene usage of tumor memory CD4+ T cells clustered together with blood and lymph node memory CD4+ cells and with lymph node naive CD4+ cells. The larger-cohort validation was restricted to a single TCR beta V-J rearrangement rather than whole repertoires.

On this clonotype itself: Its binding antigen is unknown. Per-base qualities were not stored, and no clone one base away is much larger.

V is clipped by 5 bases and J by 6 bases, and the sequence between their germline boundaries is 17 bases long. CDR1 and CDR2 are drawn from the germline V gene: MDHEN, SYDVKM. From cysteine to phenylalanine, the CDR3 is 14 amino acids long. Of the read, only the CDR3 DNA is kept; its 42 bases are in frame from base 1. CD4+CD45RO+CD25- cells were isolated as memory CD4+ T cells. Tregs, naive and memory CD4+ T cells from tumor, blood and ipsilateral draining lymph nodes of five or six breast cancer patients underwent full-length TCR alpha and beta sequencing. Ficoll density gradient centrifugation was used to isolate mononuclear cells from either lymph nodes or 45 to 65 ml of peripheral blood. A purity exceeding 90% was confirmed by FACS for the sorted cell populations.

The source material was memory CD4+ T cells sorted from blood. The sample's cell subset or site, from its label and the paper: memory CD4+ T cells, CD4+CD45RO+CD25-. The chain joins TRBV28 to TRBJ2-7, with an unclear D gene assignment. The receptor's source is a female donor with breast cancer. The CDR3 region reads CASSGVSVPREQYF. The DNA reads TGTGCCAGCAGTGGGGTTTCGGTGCCACGCGAGCAGTACTTC.